The 25 T cell receptor beta chains reported below all come from one sample, sequenced in a study of T cells after yellow fever vaccination. TCRdb reanalysed the 5' RACE reads using MiXCR and keeps one entry per CDR3 protein. Of 500,000 to 650,000 distinct CDR3 sequences in the sample, approximately 13% were seen once. The specimen comprised PBMCs, sampled on the day of the yellow fever booster vaccination. These receptors were obtained from a man between 25 and 39 years old who received the YFV17D yellow fever vaccine.

This clonotype was counted at least ten times. This chain uses TRBV20-1 with TRBJ2-5; no reliable D call. Per the germline V gene, CDR1 is DFQATT and CDR2 is SNEGSKA (reference sequence). The CDR3 runs 15 residues. Trimming stripped 4 bases from V and 2 bases from J, with 17 bases between. CDR3: CSATLARLGQETQYF. Written as DNA, the CDR3 is TGCAGTGCTACCCTCGCCCGTCTAGGGCAAGAGACCCAGTACTTC.

This clonotype was seen a handful of times. V and J are TRBV6-6 and TRBJ1-5, with D uncertain. The ends were cut back, 10 bases at V and 0 bases at J, with 7 bases in the middle. The CDR3 is 12 residues long. Germline assignment: CDR1 MNHNY and CDR2 SVGAGI (reference sequence). CDR3 nucleotides: TGTGCCACTGCACCTAGCAATCAGCCCCAGCATTTT. Amino acids: CATAPSNQPQHF.

The V call is TRBV28, the J call TRBJ2-1; D unclear. Germline CDR1 is MDHEN and CDR2 is SYDVKM. V lost 5 bases to trimming and J lost 8 bases, with 10 bases between them. There are 12 residues in the CDR3. The CDR3: CASSTGGHEQFF. Here the CDR3 DNA reads TGTGCCAGCAGTACTGGCGGCCATGAGCAGTTCTTC.

This clonotype was seen a handful of times. The chain links TRBV6-1 to TRBJ2-1; either TRBD1 or TRBD2 may fit D (5 bases each). Per germline, CDR1 MNHNS and CDR2 SASEGT. This CDR3 region has 14 residues. Trimming took off 7 bases at V and 7 bases at J, with 17 bases between the two ends. CDR3: CASKRPTGTNEQFF. The DNA for the CDR3 is TGTGCCAGCAAGAGACCGACTGGGACGAATGAGCAGTTCTTC.

The rearrangement joins TRBV7-2 to TRBJ2-6; TRBD2 is a possible D gene (5 bases). Germline V gives CDR1 SGHTA, CDR2 FQGNSA. This CDR3 contains 16 residues. V lost 6 bases, J lost 0 bases, and 12 bases lay in between. CDR3 sequence: CASRPSAGSGANVLTF. CDR3 nucleotides: TGTGCCAGCAGGCCCAGCGCGGGCTCTGGGGCCAACGTCCTGACTTTC.

This clonotype was seen only a few times. This chain links TRBV25-1 with TRBJ2-7, with 9 positions matching TRBD1. The CDR3 has 15 residues. Germline V gene data show CDR1 as MGHDK and CDR2 as SYGVNS. The ends lost 3 bases at V and 6 bases at J; junction bases unmatched: 9. The CDR3 DNA sequence: TGTGCCAGCAGTGATCCCGGGACAGGGTTGTTCGAGCAGTACTTC. Protein product: CASSDPGTGLFEQYF.

In its sample, this clonotype was seen a few times. V gene TRBV29-1 combines with J gene TRBJ1-3; D remains ambiguous. There are 12 residues in the CDR3. V dropped 4 bases and J dropped 4 bases, with 8 bases sitting between them. Germline V gene lookup returns CDR1 SQVTM and CDR2 ANQGSEA. This CDR3 reads CSVGTGGNTIYF. The CDR3 DNA reads TGCAGCGTTGGGACGGGGGGAAACACCATATATTTT.

In its sample, this clonotype was seen many times. The chain carries TRBV12-3 or TRBV12-4 and TRBJ1-5; D uncertain. Trimming stripped 4 bases from V and 2 bases from J, with 12 bases between. The CDR3 is 15 residues long. This chain's CDR3 is CASSYAPLGNQPQHF. The CDR3 coding sequence is TGTGCCAGCAGTTACGCCCCATTGGGCAATCAGCCCCAGCATTTT.

This clonotype was counted a few times. The chain combines TRBV7-2 with TRBJ2-1; D gene ambiguous. The V end was cut by 5 bases, the J end by 3 bases, with 11 bases between. The CDR3 is 14 residues long. CDR1 is SGHTA and CDR2 is FQGNSA in the germline V gene. In nucleotides, the CDR3 is TGTGCCAGCAGCCCTGGATCCTACTACAATGAGCAGTTCTTC. This codes for CASSPGSYYNEQFF.

This rearrangement joins TRBV7-2 to TRBJ2-7; the match to TRBD2 covers 9 bases. Germline CDR1 and CDR2: SGHTA and FQGNSA. The CDR3 has 15 amino acids. V shed 3 bases, J shed 7 bases, and the junction held 10 bases outside the gene matches. The CDR3 loop reads CASSFLSREGREQYF. The CDR3 DNA is TGTGCCAGCAGCTTCCTCTCGCGGGAGGGAAGGGAGCAGTACTTC.

This sequence joins TRBV12-3 or TRBV12-4 and TRBJ2-5, with D hard to call. Trimming took 3 bases from V and 2 from J, leaving 10 bases between them. The CDR3 covers 14 residues. CDR3 nucleotides: TGTGCCAGCAGTTTCGGAGAACTACAAGAGACCCAGTACTTC. Translating gives CASSFGELQETQYF.

The V call is TRBV13, the J call TRBJ2-3, with 9 bases matching TRBD2. CDR3 length: 18 residues. Per the germline V gene, CDR1 is PRHDT and CDR2 is FYEKMQ (reference sequence). The junction had 13 bases not matched to a gene; V was cut back by 5 bases and J by 1 base. The CDR3 loop is CASSLVAGGPIGTDTQYF. CDR3 coding DNA: TGTGCCAGCAGCCTCGTTGCGGGAGGGCCCATAGGCACAGATACGCAGTATTTT.

The table lists this clonotype with a few counts. J is TRBJ2-2 and V is TRBV5-6; no reliable D call. Germline V gene sequence: CDR1 SGHDT, CDR2 YYEEEE. The CDR3 has 16 residues. Trimming left V 1 base short and J 1 base short, with 11 bases between. CDR3: CASSLRLLQNTGELFF. The CDR3, as DNA: TGTGCCAGCAGCTTGAGGTTGTTACAGAACACCGGGGAGCTGTTTTTT.

The rearrangement links TRBV20-1 to TRBJ1-4; 7 bases align to TRBD1. The CDR3 runs 12 residues. Germline values: CDR1 DFQATT, CDR2 SNEGSKA (reference sequence). The V and J ends lost 4 bases and 7 bases, in that order; junction bases with no gene match: 3. CDR3 residues: CSATGTVEKLFF. For the CDR3, the DNA is TGCAGTGCTACCGGGACAGTTGAAAAACTGTTTTTT.

This clonotype has only a few counts. The rearrangement uses TRBV28 and TRBJ2-4; D might be TRBD1 (6 bases). Germline values: CDR1 MDHEN, CDR2 SYDVKM. V lost 5 bases, J lost 7 bases, and 15 bases lay in between. The CDR3 runs to 14 residues. The CDR3 DNA reads as TGTGCCAGCAGTAGGGGGACCCCGGGCAACATTCAGTACTTC. Its translation is CASSRGTPGNIQYF.

This rearrangement joins TRBV20-1 to TRBJ2-7; 11 nucleotides line up with TRBD2. Germline CDR1 is DFQATT and CDR2 is SNEGSKA (reference sequence). The CDR3 covers 14 residues. J lost 5 bases, V lost 4 bases, and 7 bases had no gene match. The CDR3 DNA reads as TGCAGTGCTAAGCCGGGACTAGCGGAACACGAGCAGTACTTC. This sequence encodes CSAKPGLAEHEQYF.

This clonotype turned up a few times. This rearrangement joins TRBV4-1 to TRBJ2-5; possibly TRBD2 for D (6 bases). V lost 0 bases to trimming and J lost 5 bases, with 16 bases between them. This CDR3 spans 16 amino acids. From germline, CDR1 is MGHRA and CDR2 YSYEKL. CDR3 region: CASSQDRRDAIETQYF. In nucleotides, the CDR3 is TGCGCCAGCAGCCAAGATCGGCGGGATGCAATTGAGACCCAGTACTTC.

The chain has TRBV3-1 and TRBJ2-7; no firm D call. Germline loops: CDR1 LGHDT, CDR2 YNNKEL (reference sequence). The CDR3 totals 14 residues. V was trimmed by 1 base and J by 7 bases, leaving 14 bases between them. The CDR3 reads CASSQADAFGEQYF. As DNA, the CDR3 is TGTGCCAGCAGCCAAGCGGACGCCTTCGGAGAGCAGTACTTC.

The chain couples TRBV5-5 to TRBJ2-7; D might be TRBD2 (5 bases). CDR1 and CDR2 (germline): SGHKS, YYEKEE (reference sequence). There are 15 residues in the CDR3. Between the trimmed V and J ends, which lost 1 base and 1 base, there was a span of 12 bases. CDR3 region: CASSLRGLSSYEQYF. CDR3 nucleotides: TGTGCCAGCAGCTTGCGGGGATTGAGTTCCTACGAGCAGTACTTC.

The V gene is TRBV3-1, the J gene TRBJ2-1; TRBD2 might be the D (6 bases). This CDR3 region has 16 residues. Looked up from germline, CDR1 is LGHDT and CDR2 is YNNKEL (reference sequence). Trimming took 5 bases from V and 2 from J, leaving 16 bases between them. As DNA, the CDR3 is TGTGCCAGCAGCTTAAGGGGCGGGATTACCTACAATGAGCAGTTCTTC. Amino acid sequence: CASSLRGGITYNEQFF.

Only a few counts were recorded for this clonotype. The chain uses TRBV5-1 and TRBJ2-3; 15 bases map to TRBD2. Germline V CDR1 and CDR2: SGHRS, YFSETQ. The J segment lost 2 bases and the V segment lost 4 bases, leaving 5 bases of the junction unmatched. This CDR3 comprises 17 residues. DNA of the CDR3: TGCGCCAGCAGCCCTGGGACTAGCGGGAGGTTCACAGATACGCAGTATTTT. Protein: CASSPGTSGRFTDTQYF.

This clonotype was counted only a few times. The V gene is TRBV5-1, the J gene TRBJ2-2; D is undetermined. CDR3 size: 14 residues. Germline values: CDR1 SGHRS, CDR2 YFSETQ. Trimming cost V 4 bases and J 0 bases, with 7 bases left between them. The CDR3 DNA is TGCGCCAGCAGCAAAGATTCGAACACCGGGGAGCTGTTTTTT. Its protein is CASSKDSNTGELFF.

This clonotype was seen more than once but under ten times. CDR3 sequence (DNA): TGTGCCACCAGCGCCCCCCAGCAGGGTATCGATACGCAGTATTTT. Its translation: CATSAPQQGIDTQYF. This chain joins TRBV15 and TRBJ2-3; tentative D call: TRBD1 (5 bases). Germline CDR1 reads LNHNV; CDR2 reads YYDKDF (reference sequence). The CDR3 covers 15 residues. The V end was cut by 5 bases, the J end by 6 bases, with 18 bases between.

The chain uses TRBV14 and TRBJ2-7; 9 bases are shared with TRBD2. Germline V CDR1 and CDR2: SGHDN, FVKESK. The CDR3 runs to 13 residues. V lost 4 bases to trimming and J lost 9 bases; unmatched junction nucleotides: 7. In nucleotides, the CDR3 is TGTGCCAGCAGCCCTGGACTAGCGATGAGGCAGTACTTC. Encoded protein: CASSPGLAMRQYF.

The chain joins TRBV19 to TRBJ2-1; D gene unclear. This CDR3 comprises 14 residues. Trimming pared 7 bases from V and 7 bases from J, leaving 17 bases between. Germline assignment: CDR1 LNHDA and CDR2 SQIVND (reference sequence). As DNA, the CDR3 is TGTGCCAGTATTCAGACGGGCCTACAGAATGAGCAGTTCTTC. Translated: CASIQTGLQNEQFF.